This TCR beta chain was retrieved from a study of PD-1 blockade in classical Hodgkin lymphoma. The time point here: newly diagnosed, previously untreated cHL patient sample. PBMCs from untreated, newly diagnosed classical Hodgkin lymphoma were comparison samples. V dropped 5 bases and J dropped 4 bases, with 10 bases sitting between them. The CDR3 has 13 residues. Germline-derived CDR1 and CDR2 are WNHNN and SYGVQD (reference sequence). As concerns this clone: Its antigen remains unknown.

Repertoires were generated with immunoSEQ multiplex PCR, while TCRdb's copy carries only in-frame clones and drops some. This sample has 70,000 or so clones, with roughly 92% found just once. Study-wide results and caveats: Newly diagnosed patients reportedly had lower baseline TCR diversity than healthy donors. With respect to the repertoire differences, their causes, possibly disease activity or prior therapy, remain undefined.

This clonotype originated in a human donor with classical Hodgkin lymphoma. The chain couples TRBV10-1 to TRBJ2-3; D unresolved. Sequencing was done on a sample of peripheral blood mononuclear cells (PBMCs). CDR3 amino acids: CASSSPGADTQYF. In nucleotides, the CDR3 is TGCGCCAGCAGTTCTCCCGGCGCAGATACGCAGTATTTT.